The 18 T cell receptor beta chains below come from one sample, sequenced in a study of cytomegalovirus exposure and HLA in healthy donors. Assay: immunoSEQ multiplex PCR; the TCRdb copy retains only in-frame clones and omits some. The repertoire holds roughly 60,000 clones, with just under 95% as singletons. The sample comprised PBMCs. These receptors all stem from a man between 18 and 35 years old in good health and CMV-seronegative.

J is TRBJ2-3 and V is TRBV2, with 10 bases that match TRBD2. The CDR3 has 17 residues. Germline V gives CDR1 SNHLY, CDR2 FYNNEI. The J segment lost 5 bases and the V segment lost 4 bases, leaving 12 bases of the junction unmatched. CDR3 amino acids: CASSVLSGRTRGDTQYF. Here the CDR3 DNA reads TGTGCCAGCAGTGTACTTAGCGGGAGGACCCGTGGAGATACGCAGTATTTT.

CDR3 sequence: CASIGGDTQYF. The CDR3 region has the DNA TGTGCCAGCATCGGCGGAGATACGCAGTATTTT. This chain links TRBV27 with TRBJ2-3; D gene ambiguous. The CDR3 has 11 residues. The V end lost 7 bases, the J end lost 5 bases, and 7 bases lay between the germline ends. Germline V gene sequence: CDR1 MNHEY, CDR2 SMNVEV (reference sequence).

A note on this clone: The same CDR3 also results from other DNA sequences found in this sample. This chain connects TRBV5-1 to TRBJ2-7; tentatively, D is TRBD1 (5 bases). The V gene lost 0 bases and the J gene lost 2 bases, with 9 bases spanning the gap. This CDR3 comprises 14 residues. Germline CDR1 SGHRS, CDR2 YFSETQ. The CDR3 coding sequence is TGCGCCAGCAGCTTGGACAGGCCTCCCTACGAGCAGTACTTC. Amino acids: CASSLDRPPYEQYF.

The J gene is TRBJ1-5, the V gene TRBV19, with D uncertain. Germline assignment: CDR1 LNHDA and CDR2 SQIVND (reference sequence). V was shortened by 1 base and J by 0 bases, with 7 bases between the two germline ends. This CDR3 region has 15 residues. The CDR3, as DNA: TGTGCCAGTAGTATAGGGGCTAATAGCAATCAGCCCCAGCATTTT. Residues: CASSIGANSNQPQHF.

V and J are TRBV10-3 and TRBJ2-6; maybe TRBD1 (6 bases). The germline V and J ends were trimmed by 5 bases and 2 bases, with 13 bases remaining between them. Germline assignment: CDR1 ENHRY and CDR2 SYGVKD. CDR3 size: 16 residues. The CDR3 region is CAISQMRGTGANVLTF. CDR3 DNA: TGTGCCATCAGTCAAATGAGGGGGACTGGGGCCAACGTCCTGACTTTC.

This sequence joins TRBV6-1 and TRBJ1-1; D unclear. The V end was cut by 6 bases, the J end by 2 bases, with 10 bases between. Germline CDR1 MNHNS, CDR2 SASEGT. CDR3 length equals 13 residues. The CDR3 region has the DNA TGTGCCAGCAGGATCCAGGCTAACACTGAAGCTTTCTTT. Translating gives CASRIQANTEAFF.

The J gene is TRBJ2-5, the V gene TRBV4-1, with 10 nucleotides matching TRBD1. The junction had 9 bases not matched to a gene; V was cut back by 3 bases and J by 5 bases. Germline V lookup: CDR1 MGHRA, CDR2 YSYEKL. The CDR3 length is 16 residues. This chain's CDR3 is CASSHPPTGGFETQYF. The CDR3 region has the DNA TGCGCCAGCAGCCACCCACCGACAGGGGGCTTTGAGACCCAGTACTTC.

V and J are TRBV19 and TRBJ2-4; D may be TRBD2 (6 bases). Trimming shortened V by 3 bases and J by 0 bases, and 18 bases separated the two germline ends. There are 18 residues in the CDR3. Germline V CDR1 and CDR2: LNHDA, SQIVND (reference sequence). The CDR3 region has the DNA TGTGCCAGTAGTATGGAGTGGGGGGTACAACTAGCCAAAAACATTCAGTACTTC. Translation: CASSMEWGVQLAKNIQYF.

CDR3: CASSDSTHETQYF. CDR3 DNA sequence: TGTGCCAGCAGTGACTCGACACACGAGACGCAGTATTTT. The V and J genes are TRBV6-4 and TRBJ2-3; D gene unclear. V lost 0 bases and J 9 bases, leaving 10 bases between the germline ends. Germline-derived CDR1 and CDR2 are MRHNA and SNTAGT. The CDR3 loop spans 13 amino acids.

The chain combines TRBV9 with TRBJ2-7, with TRBD2 matching 9 bases. Germline V gene lookup returns CDR1 SGDLS and CDR2 YYNGEE. Trimming removed 4 bases from V and 2 bases from J; junction bases left unmatched: 7. This CDR3 region has 15 residues. CDR3 loop: CASSPGLASPYEQYF. The CDR3, as DNA: TGTGCCAGCAGCCCTGGACTAGCGAGCCCCTACGAGCAGTACTTC.

The V call is TRBV11-2, the J call TRBJ1-1, with D possibly TRBD1 on 5 matching bases. V dropped 5 bases and J dropped 5 bases, with 12 bases sitting between them. This CDR3 has 13 residues. Germline lookup yields CDR1 SGHAT and CDR2 FQNNGV. DNA for the CDR3: TGTGCCAGCAGCACCAGGGAAGCAACTGAAGCTTTCTTT. Protein sequence: CASSTREATEAFF.

This chain's CDR3 is CASSLALPGQGSDEQYF. The CDR3 nucleotides read TGTGCCAGCAGCTTAGCTCTCCCGGGACAGGGTTCCGACGAGCAGTACTTC. The V call is TRBV11-2, the J call TRBJ2-7, with 9 bases identical to TRBD1. Trimming removed 1 base from V and 5 bases from J; junction bases left unmatched: 12. Germline-derived CDR1 and CDR2 are SGHAT and FQNNGV. The CDR3 runs to 17 residues.

V usage is TRBV5-4 and J usage is TRBJ2-7; maybe TRBD2 (7 bases). V lost 5 bases to trimming and J lost 0 bases, with 15 bases between them. Germline CDR1 SGHNT, CDR2 YYREEE (reference sequence). This CDR3 is 15 amino acids long. CDR3 in amino acids: CASSLGGASSYEQYF. The DNA of the CDR3 is TGTGCCAGCAGTTTAGGGGGGGCCAGCTCCTACGAGCAGTACTTC.

This rearrangement joins TRBV13 to TRBJ2-3; 7 bases fit TRBD1. The CDR3 sequence is 15 residues long. The V gene end was trimmed by 3 bases and the J gene end by 4 bases; junction bases not matched to a gene: 7. Germline values: CDR1 PRHDT, CDR2 FYEKMQ (reference sequence). CDR3 residues: CASSFTGDEADTQYF. The CDR3 nucleotides are TGTGCCAGCAGCTTTACAGGGGACGAGGCAGATACGCAGTATTTT.

The chain couples TRBV28 to TRBJ1-1, with D unresolved. Trimming pared 2 bases from V and 2 bases from J, leaving 6 bases between. The CDR3 consists of 13 residues. Germline loops: CDR1 MDHEN, CDR2 SYDVKM. The CDR3 nucleotides read TGTGCCAGCAGTTTAGCAGGAAACACTGAAGCTTTCTTT. Its protein product is CASSLAGNTEAFF.

The rearrangement links TRBV6-5 to TRBJ2-7, with TRBD1 as a possible D gene (5 bases). V lost 7 bases to trimming and J lost 4 bases, with 14 bases between them. Germline V gene lookup returns CDR1 MNHEY and CDR2 SVGAGI. The CDR3 contains 13 residues. The CDR3 loop is CASNPPQGYEQYF. CDR3 nucleotide sequence: TGTGCCAGCAATCCGCCCCAGGGATACGAGCAGTACTTC.

This chain joins TRBV29-1 and TRBJ2-7; 8 nucleotides line up with TRBD1. Germline lookup yields CDR1 SQVTM and CDR2 ANQGSEA. The CDR3 covers 12 residues. The junction had 8 bases not matched to a gene; V was cut back by 7 bases and J by 6 bases. CDR3 nucleotide sequence: TGCAGCGCCGGTCAGGGGGCTGGCGAGCAGTACTTC. As protein: CSAGQGAGEQYF.

The chain employs TRBV6-6 and TRBJ1-2; D uncertain. Trimming shortened V by 6 bases and J by 1 base, and 3 bases separated the two germline ends. The length of the CDR3 is 11 residues. Germline lookup yields CDR1 MNHNY and CDR2 SVGAGI (reference sequence). The CDR3 loop is CASSYNYGYTF. The CDR3, as DNA: TGTGCCAGCAGCTATAACTATGGCTACACCTTC.